What follows are 8 T cell receptor beta chains derived from one specimen sequenced in a study of blood T cell repertoires in COVID-19. Here immunoSEQ multiplex PCR was the method, and the copy in TCRdb shows in-frame clones only, minus some. The data show 140,000 or so clones, with 81% seen just once and approximately 8.2% held by the top ten. Sequenced: peripheral blood. Receptor source: a human donor in a cohort sampled during active COVID-19.

This rearrangement joins TRBV28 to TRBJ2-2; D remains unclear. Germline-derived CDR1 and CDR2 are MDHEN and SYDVKM. V was clipped by 0 bases and J by 4 bases, with 15 bases between them. The CDR3 has 17 amino acids. The DNA of the CDR3 is TGTGCCAGCAGTTTATGGAACATGACGCGAGGCACCGGGGAGCTGTTTTTT. Protein: CASSLWNMTRGTGELFF.

The chain has TRBV20-1 and TRBJ2-1, with TRBD2 matching 14 bases. V lost 3 bases and J lost 0; bases outside the gene matches: 4. In germline, CDR1 is DFQATT, CDR2 SNEGSKA (reference sequence). This CDR3 is 17 amino acids long. The CDR3 loop is CSASGTSGSDSYNEQFF. Written as DNA, the CDR3 is TGCAGTGCTAGTGGGACTAGCGGGAGTGACTCCTACAATGAGCAGTTCTTC.

The chain is built from TRBV6-2 or TRBV6-3 and TRBJ1-2; 9 positions agree with TRBD1. This CDR3 comprises 13 residues. V lost 2 bases and J lost 8; bases outside the gene matches: 3. Germline values: CDR1 MNHEY, CDR2 SVGEGT. CDR3 in amino acids: CASSYTTGGGYTF. The DNA for the CDR3 is TGTGCCAGCAGTTACACCACAGGGGGCGGCTACACCTTC.

The V call is TRBV6-2 or TRBV6-3, the J call TRBJ2-7; 12 bases match TRBD2. The germline V gene encodes CDR1 MNHEY and CDR2 SVGEGT. The CDR3 consists of 17 residues. The ends lost 4 bases at V and 7 bases at J; junction bases unmatched: 14. In DNA, the CDR3 is TGTGCCAGCAGTTCTCGGACTAGCGGGATCCCTTTTGGTGAGCAGTACTTC. Translation gives CASSSRTSGIPFGEQYF.

CDR3 loop: CASSELGLGNQPQHF. CDR3 sequence (DNA): TGTGCCAGCAGTGAATTGGGGCTCGGCAATCAGCCCCAGCATTTT. The chain recombines TRBV2 with TRBJ1-5, with TRBD1 as a possible D gene (5 bases). V was shortened by 2 bases and J by 2 bases, with 10 bases between the two germline ends. The CDR3 loop spans 15 amino acids. The germline V gene encodes CDR1 SNHLY and CDR2 FYNNEI.

The chain combines TRBV7-6 with TRBJ2-7; D possibly corresponds to TRBD1 (5 bases). The CDR3 is 15 residues long. Trimming removed 2 bases at V and 0 bases at J, with 11 bases between. Germline lookup yields CDR1 SGHVS and CDR2 FNYEAQ. In DNA, the CDR3 is TGTGCCAGCAGCTTAAGGCCAGGGCGCTCCTACGAGCAGTACTTC. It is translated as CASSLRPGRSYEQYF.

This clone was recorded a few times. The V call is TRBV28, the J call TRBJ1-2, with TRBD1 identical over 7 bases. The CDR3 covers 14 residues. V lost 3 bases and J lost 1; bases outside the gene matches: 2. Per the germline V gene, CDR1 is MDHEN and CDR2 is SYDVKM. Here the CDR3 reads CASSFGQVNYGYTF. DNA for the CDR3: TGTGCCAGCAGTTTCGGACAGGTTAACTATGGCTACACCTTC.

The chain recombines TRBV28 with TRBJ2-1; 8 bases are shared with TRBD2. In germline, CDR1 is MDHEN, CDR2 SYDVKM. The CDR3 contains 15 residues. The J segment lost 8 bases and the V segment lost 7 bases, leaving 13 bases of the junction unmatched. The CDR3 nucleotides read TGTGCCAGCAAACAGCCCGGGACTAGTATCTATGAGCAGTTCTTC. It codes for CASKQPGTSIYEQFF.